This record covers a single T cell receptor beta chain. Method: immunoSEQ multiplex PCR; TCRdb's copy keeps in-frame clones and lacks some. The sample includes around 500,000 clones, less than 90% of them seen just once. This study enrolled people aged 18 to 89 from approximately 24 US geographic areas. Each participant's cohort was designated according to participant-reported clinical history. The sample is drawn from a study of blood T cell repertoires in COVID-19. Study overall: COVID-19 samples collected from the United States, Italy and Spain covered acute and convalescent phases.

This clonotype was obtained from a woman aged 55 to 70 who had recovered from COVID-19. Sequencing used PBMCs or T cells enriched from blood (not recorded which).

CDR3 in DNA: TGTGCCAGCAGCTTAGGGACAGGGGGCCACGAGCAGTACTTC. This encodes CASSLGTGGHEQYF. The chain carries TRBV11-2 and TRBJ2-7; 11 nucleotides align to TRBD1. The CDR3 consists of 14 residues. The V gene end was trimmed by 1 base and the J gene end by 5 bases; junction bases not matched to a gene: 1. Per the germline V gene, CDR1 is SGHAT and CDR2 is FQNNGV. Supplemented by reference TRBV11-2 and TRBJ2-7, the full variable domain reads EAGVAQSPRYKIIEKRQSVAFWCNPISGHATLYWYQQILGQGPKLLIQFQNNGVVDDSQLPKDRFSAERLKGVDSTLKIQPAKLEDSAVYLCASSLGTGGHEQYFGPGTRLTVT.